Presented here are 17 T cell receptor beta chains from one specimen sequenced in a study of shared clonotypes between healthy human individuals. Produced via immunoSEQ multiplex PCR; TCRdb's table is partial and in-frame only. The data hold roughly 2 million clones, with about 94% observed a single time. Source material: naive CD4+ T cells sorted from blood. Specified subset: CD45RA+ positively selected. These receptors all stem from a man aged 18 to 30 in good health.

This rearrangement joins TRBV28 to TRBJ2-7; no reliable D call. CDR3 size: 13 residues. The germline V and J ends were trimmed by 10 bases and 0 bases, with 13 bases remaining between them. From germline, CDR1 is MDHEN and CDR2 SYDVKM. CDR3 in amino acids: CATRNWPSYEQYF. DNA of the CDR3: TGTGCCACCCGCAATTGGCCCTCCTACGAGCAGTACTTC.

Concerning this clone: Additional DNA sequences in this sample encode the identical CDR3. V usage is TRBV25-1 and J usage is TRBJ1-1, with D unresolved. The CDR3 extends over 11 amino acids. Germline V gene data show CDR1 as MGHDK and CDR2 as SYGVNS. V lost 6 bases, J lost 2 bases, and 4 bases lay in between. The CDR3 DNA reads as TGTGCCAGCAGGGGTAACACTGAAGCTTTCTTT. Translation gives CASRGNTEAFF.

The J gene is TRBJ2-3, the V gene TRBV9, with 7 bases aligning to TRBD2. The CDR3 is 15 amino acids. Germline assignment: CDR1 SGDLS and CDR2 YYNGEE. The V and J ends lost 4 bases and 6 bases, in that order; junction bases with no gene match: 11. The CDR3 region has the DNA TGTGCCAGCAGCCCAACATGGACTAGTCGCGATACGCAGTATTTT. Translated: CASSPTWTSRDTQYF.

The V gene is TRBV2, the J gene TRBJ1-3; 9 bases are a match to TRBD1. The V segment lost 6 bases and the J segment 6 bases; nucleotides outside the gene matches: 6. Germline V CDR1 and CDR2: SNHLY, FYNNEI. The length of the CDR3 is 14 residues. The CDR3: CASRRDRDENTIYF. The CDR3 DNA is TGTGCCAGCAGGCGGGACAGGGACGAAAACACCATATATTTT.

V and J are TRBV11-2 and TRBJ2-5; TRBD2 agrees at 7 bases. CDR1 and CDR2 from the germline V gene are SGHAT and FQNNGV. Unmatched junction bases numbered 8, after V lost 3 bases and J lost 1 base. The CDR3 runs to 16 residues. The CDR3 spells CASSFLAGEIQETQYF. In nucleotides, the CDR3 is TGTGCCAGCAGCTTTTTAGCGGGCGAAATCCAAGAGACCCAGTACTTC.

The V call is TRBV7-9, the J call TRBJ1-4; D remains ambiguous. This CDR3 has 14 residues. CDR1 and CDR2 (germline): SEHNR, FQNEAQ (reference sequence). V dropped 5 bases and J dropped 4 bases, with 11 bases sitting between them. CDR3 amino acids: CASSADTVNEKLFF. The CDR3 region has the DNA TGTGCCAGCAGCGCAGACACTGTTAATGAAAAACTGTTTTTT.

Turning to this clone: The sample has other DNA sequences that encode this CDR3 too. The chain couples TRBV2 to TRBJ2-1; no definite D call. This CDR3 has 12 residues. Germline lookup yields CDR1 SNHLY and CDR2 FYNNEI. V was trimmed by 3 bases and J by 7 bases, leaving 7 bases between them. DNA of the CDR3: TGTGCCAGCAGTGATAATTCTAATGAGCAGTTCTTC. Protein: CASSDNSNEQFF.

The rearrangement links TRBV5-1 to TRBJ1-2; no reliable D call. The CDR3 totals 16 residues. Germline assignment: CDR1 SGHRS and CDR2 YFSETQ. Between the trimmed V and J ends, which lost 5 bases and 0 bases, there was a span of 17 bases. CDR3 DNA: TGCGCCAGCAGTCTTTCTCCGGGAGAGACTAACTATGGCTACACCTTC. Amino acids: CASSLSPGETNYGYTF.

The J gene is TRBJ2-5, the V gene TRBV18, with TRBD1 matching 8 bases. The CDR3 contains 16 residues. V lost 1 base to trimming and J lost 8 bases; unmatched junction nucleotides: 12. Germline V gives CDR1 KGHSH, CDR2 LQKENI. The CDR3 protein is CASSPQAGQVHVTQYF. In DNA form, the CDR3 reads TGTGCCAGCTCACCACAGGCGGGACAGGTCCATGTAACCCAGTACTTC.

V is TRBV4-2 and J is TRBJ1-1; D ambiguous. CDR1 LGHNA and CDR2 YNFKEQ come from the germline V gene. V lost 0 bases, J lost 0 bases, and 8 bases lay in between. The CDR3 has 15 amino acids. CDR3 coding DNA: TGTGCCAGCAGCCAAGAACCGGGGATGAACACTGAAGCTTTCTTT. Residues: CASSQEPGMNTEAFF.

The V gene is TRBV5-1, the J gene TRBJ1-2; D may be TRBD1 (6 bases). Deletions cut 0 bases from V and 0 bases from J, with 9 bases between. The V gene's germline CDR1 is SGHRS and CDR2 YFSETQ. This CDR3 is built from 15 residues. The CDR3 loop reads CASSLEAGANYGYTF. The CDR3 coding sequence is TGCGCCAGCAGCTTGGAGGCAGGGGCTAACTATGGCTACACCTTC.

V usage is TRBV18 and J usage is TRBJ1-1; D gene uncertain. Trimming left V 0 bases short and J 1 base short, with 9 bases between. The germline CDR1 and CDR2 sequences are KGHSH and LQKENI. The CDR3 has 15 amino acids. This CDR3 is CASSPPEAPNTEAFF. For the CDR3, the DNA is TGTGCCAGCTCACCACCGGAGGCCCCGAACACTGAAGCTTTCTTT.

The chain uses TRBV5-1 and TRBJ1-1, with D unclear. From germline, CDR1 is SGHRS and CDR2 YFSETQ. The ends were cut back, 7 bases at V and 5 bases at J, with 18 bases in the middle. This CDR3 contains 14 residues. Written as DNA, the CDR3 is TGCGCCAGCTCCCCTGGAGGGAGGGAAACTGAAGCTTTCTTT. This codes for CASSPGGRETEAFF.

J is TRBJ2-5 and V is TRBV5-6, with D unresolved. Germline lookup yields CDR1 SGHDT and CDR2 YYEEEE. This CDR3 is 13 amino acids long. The V and J ends lost 3 bases and 4 bases respectively, with 10 bases between them. CDR3 residues: CASSSGRRETQYF. DNA of the CDR3: TGTGCCAGCAGCTCCGGAAGGAGAGAGACCCAGTACTTC.

The chain combines TRBV7-8 with TRBJ2-5, with 15 bases matching TRBD2. Germline V gene sequence: CDR1 SGHVS, CDR2 FQNEAQ. This CDR3 is built from 16 residues. The V and J ends lost 4 bases and 1 base, in that order; junction bases with no gene match: 1. The CDR3 loop reads CASSSGLAGGQETQYF. The CDR3 bases are TGTGCCAGCAGCTCGGGACTAGCGGGAGGCCAAGAGACCCAGTACTTC.

Of note for this clone: The sample carries other DNA sequences with the same CDR3. The chain couples TRBV2 to TRBJ1-1; possibly TRBD1 for D (5 bases). The CDR3 is 13 amino acids. Trimming took 4 bases from V and 3 from J, leaving 9 bases between them. CDR1 is SNHLY and CDR2 is FYNNEI in the germline V gene. CDR3 DNA: TGTGCCAGCAGTGTGATGGGGGACACTGAAGCTTTCTTT. Its translation: CASSVMGDTEAFF.

V usage is TRBV28 and J usage is TRBJ1-2; D remains unclear. Trimming took off 4 bases at V and 6 bases at J, with 6 bases between the two ends. Looked up from germline, CDR1 is MDHEN and CDR2 is SYDVKM. This CDR3 spans 11 amino acids. The CDR3 nucleotides read TGTGCCAGCAGTTACATACATGGCTACACCTTC. The encoded protein is CASSYIHGYTF.